Listed below are T cell receptor beta chains from one sample, sequenced in a study of T cell repertoires in cytomegalovirus infection. These receptors have no identified antigens. TCRdb independently ran MiXCR on the reads; one entry per CDR3 protein. The sample has some 940,000 distinct CDR3 sequences; less than 35% are singletons. The source material was cultured CD8+ T cells from PBMCs, sampled from culture after CMV antigen stimulation. The receptors shown here come from a human donor in good health (CMV status not recorded). Some clones in this sample may be carry-over from other donors' samples. The CDR3 runs from the conserved cysteine through the conserved F or W. The D gene is left open where the match is weak. Rows give clone size only sometimes, using once, few, many, or a class for an expanded clone.

V: TRBV19
size: many
D: NA
J: TRBJ2-1
DNA: TGTGCCAGTAGTATGACACCCCCTAGCACCAATGAGCAGTTCTTC
CDR3: CASSMTPPSTNEQFF

V: TRBV7-9
size: few
D: NA
J: TRBJ1-5
DNA: TGTGCCAGCAATACAGGGACGAATCAGCCCCAGCATTTT
CDR3: CASNTGTNQPQHF

V: TRBV7-9
size: NA
D: TRBD1
J: TRBJ1-1
DNA: TGTGCCAGCAGCACGCCGAGGATGGACAGGGGAACTGAAGCTTTCTTT
CDR3: CASSTPRMDRGTEAFF

V: TRBV28
size: few
D: NA
J: TRBJ2-1
DNA: TGTGCCAGCAGGGGACGGACGGTGTACTACAATGAGCAGTTCTTC
CDR3: CASRGRTVYYNEQFF

V: TRBV7-9
size: NA
D: TRBD2
J: TRBJ2-3
DNA: TGTGCCAGCAGCTACCCTAGCGGGGGGGCATCATTTGCGCAGTATTTT
CDR3: CASSYPSGGASFAQYF

V: TRBV6-2/TRBV6-3
size: few
D: NA
J: TRBJ1-6
DNA: TGTGCCAGCAGTTACTCTGCCGGGAATTCACCCCTCCACTTT
CDR3: CASSYSAGNSPLHF

V: TRBV28
size: few
D: TRBD1
J: TRBJ1-2
DNA: TGTGCCAGCAGCTCCGGGACAGGGAGTTGGTATGGCTACACCTTC
CDR3: CASSSGTGSWYGYTF

V: TRBV6-6
size: NA
D: NA
J: TRBJ2-4
DNA: TGTGCCAGCAGCCCGGCGGGTGGGCTAGCCAAAAACATTCAGTACTTC
CDR3: CASSPAGGLAKNIQYF

V: TRBV4-3
size: few
D: TRBD1
J: TRBJ2-5
DNA: TGCGCCAGCAGCCAAGGGGGGACAGGATACCAAGAGACCCAGTACTTC
CDR3: CASSQGGTGYQETQYF

V: TRBV7-9
size: many
D: NA
J: TRBJ1-1
DNA: TGTGCCAGCAGCTTATCAGGGAGGGACACTGAAGCTTTCTTT
CDR3: CASSLSGRDTEAFF

V: TRBV7-8
size: NA
D: NA
J: TRBJ1-6
DNA: TGTGCCAGCAGTTCTGCAGGGGCCTATTCACCCCTCCACTTT
CDR3: CASSSAGAYSPLHF